The present T cell receptor beta chain was sequenced within a study of response to subunit inactivated influenza vaccine. Findings of the study overall: Authors suggested each seasonal influenza vaccination recruits few new T cells.

V lost 0 bases and J lost 6, with 15 bases in between. CDR1 DFQATT and CDR2 SNEGSKA come from the germline V gene (reference sequence). The CDR3 spans 15 residues. In its sample, this clonotype was seen a few times. Antigen unknown. One entry per CDR3 protein, called by TCRdb with MiXCR from the RT-PCR reads. The sample records under 550,000 distinct CDR3 sequences, 6% to 9% being singletons. This TCR was sampled from a man between 50 and 69 years old who received an inactivated influenza vaccine. The V and J genes are TRBV20-1 and TRBJ1-5; a weak D match, TRBD1 (5 bases). Source: PBMCs from blood, taken about 24 months after vaccination. CDR3 sequence: CSARDGDGETQPQHF. CDR3 DNA sequence: TGCAGTGCTAGAGATGGGGACGGGGAGACTCAGCCCCAGCATTTT.